Each of the 8 T cell receptor beta chains below was sequenced from the same sample in a study of T cell responses to AZD1222 COVID-19 vaccine (dated by TCRdb to the early 2020s). In the paper's terms, the time point label means: about 28 days (+/-7) after the second vaccine dose. Libraries came from the immunoSEQ multiplex PCR assay. What TCRdb holds here is the immuneACCESS table cut down to in-frame rearrangements. Part of the clones is not present; checked against another copy, under half of the missing clones reflect an unresolved V gene, and the others are unexplained. This sample gives 140,000 to 150,000 clones in total; approximately 89% of them show up just once. The top ten clones comprise roughly 1.7% of the sample. Sequencing used peripheral blood, obtained 28 days after the second AZD1222 dose. The receptors originated from an adult who received the AZD1222 COVID-19 vaccine.

CDR3 coding DNA: TGTGCCAGCAGCTTGGCAACAGGGGGACTATACTACGAGCAGTACTTC. This codes for CASSLATGGLYYEQYF. The chain joins TRBV5-6 to TRBJ2-7; a weak D match, TRBD1 (8 bases). The CDR3 contains 16 residues. Germline V gene lookup returns CDR1 SGHDT and CDR2 YYEEEE. The V gene lost 0 bases and the J gene lost 3 bases, with 16 bases spanning the gap.

The rearrangement uses TRBV6-2 or TRBV6-3 and TRBJ1-1; D call uncertain. Germline-derived CDR1 and CDR2 are MNHEY and SVGEGT. The V and J ends lost 3 bases and 1 base respectively, with 6 bases between them. This CDR3 region has 13 residues. CDR3: CASSYVSNTEAFF. Here the CDR3 DNA reads TGTGCCAGCAGTTATGTCTCGAACACTGAAGCTTTCTTT.

The chain carries TRBV19 and TRBJ2-7; D could derive from TRBD1 or TRBD2 (7 bases each). Per germline, CDR1 LNHDA and CDR2 SQIVND (reference sequence). The CDR3 totals 14 residues. The V end lost 10 bases, the J end lost 12 bases, and 28 bases lay between the germline ends. CDR3 nucleotide sequence: TGTGCCACCAATGACGCGGCAGGGGGGACTACCGCGTACTTC. Translation: CATNDAAGGTTAYF.

The gene calls are TRBV18 and TRBJ2-1, with 14 bases fitting TRBD2. CDR1 and CDR2 (germline): KGHSH, LQKENI. The V gene end was trimmed by 3 bases and the J gene end by 9 bases; junction bases not matched to a gene: 1. The CDR3 is 14 amino acids. The CDR3 here is CASSPGLAGVEQFF. The DNA of the CDR3 is TGTGCCAGCTCACCGGGACTAGCGGGAGTTGAGCAGTTCTTC.

This chain connects TRBV28 to TRBJ2-2; D possibly corresponds to TRBD2 (5 bases). Between the trimmed V and J ends, which lost 9 bases and 5 bases, there was a span of 16 bases. CDR3 length equals 14 residues. Germline CDR1 reads MDHEN; CDR2 reads SYDVKM. The CDR3 region is CASTMGAITGELFF. The DNA of the CDR3 is TGTGCCAGTACAATGGGAGCTATTACCGGGGAGCTGTTTTTT.

The chain has TRBV5-1 and TRBJ2-2, with a weak D call TRBD2 (6 bases). Germline values: CDR1 SGHRS, CDR2 YFSETQ. Trimming stripped 1 base from V and 4 bases from J, with 14 bases between. The CDR3 has 16 residues. The CDR3 nucleotides are TGCGCCAGCAGCTTGAGGCTAGGGCGGGGCACCGGGGAGCTGTTTTTT. Protein sequence: CASSLRLGRGTGELFF.

The rearrangement joins TRBV6-6 to TRBJ1-5, with a tentative D call TRBD1 (5 bases). The CDR3 sequence is 15 residues long. V dropped 5 bases and J dropped 0 bases, with 11 bases sitting between them. Germline V gene data show CDR1 as MNHNY and CDR2 as SVGAGI (reference sequence). CDR3 sequence reads: CASSQATVSNQPQHF. The CDR3 nucleotides are TGTGCCAGCAGTCAAGCGACAGTTAGCAATCAGCCCCAGCATTTT.

The chain is built from TRBV11-2 and TRBJ1-4; TRBD1 aligns across 8 bases. This CDR3 region has 15 residues. Germline CDR1 is SGHAT and CDR2 is FQNNGV. The V gene end was trimmed by 5 bases and the J gene end by 5 bases; junction bases not matched to a gene: 7. The CDR3 DNA follows: TGTGCCAGCAGCACGACAGGGGTGGCGAATGAAAAACTGTTTTTT. It codes for CASSTTGVANEKLFF.